This T cell receptor (beta chain) was found in a study of beta chain features in type 1 diabetes. This clone appeared once. Its target is not known. Regarding the study as a whole: Among all four CD4+ subsets, Type 1 diabetes patients had TCRB CDR3s that were moderately but significantly shorter. Cells that show high TCR expression could be over-represented by cDNA sequencing.

V shed 7 bases, J shed 3 bases, and the junction held 14 bases outside the gene matches. The germline gives CDR1 LNHDA, CDR2 SQIVND (reference sequence). The CDR3 runs to 17 residues. A single heparinised draw of approximately 100 mL on average was taken per donor. Expressed TCRB transcripts got sequenced, as all isolated RNA was reverse transcribed. Generated by immunoSEQ multiplex PCR, the TCRdb table keeps only in-frame clones and is missing some. There are fewer than 16,000 clones in the sample; approximately 79% occur only once, and roughly 0.34% lies in the top ten. Material for sequencing was stem cell memory CD4+ T cells from blood. The J gene is TRBJ1-2, the V gene TRBV19; TRBD1 agrees at 10 bases. The origin of this receptor is a woman aged 18-35 years with type 1 diabetes. CDR3 sequence: CASKIRDRGWGDYGYTF. The CDR3 nucleotides read TGTGCCAGTAAGATCCGGGACAGGGGCTGGGGTGACTATGGCTACACCTTC.